This TCR beta chain was identified in a study of memory CD4+ T cells and cytomegalovirus serostatus. Study-wide results and limits: The CMV-associated TCR signature appears largely within the CD4+ memory repertoire.

About this clone itself: Its antigen is still unknown.

Single viable CD3+CD4+CD8-CD45RO+ cells were sorted as the memory CD4+ T cells. The method was immunoSEQ multiplex PCR; TCRdb's version includes in-frame clones alone and lacks a portion of them. The sample contains roughly 64,000 clones, 70% to 80% of which appear only once. The CDR3 consists of 15 residues. Looked up from germline, CDR1 is GTSNPN and CDR2 is SVGIG (reference sequence). Trimming cost V 2 bases and J 4 bases, with 15 bases left between them. The sample comprised memory CD4+ T cells from blood. This sequence originates from an adult in good health and CMV-seronegative. The chain has TRBV30 and TRBJ2-4, with D perhaps matching TRBD2 (5 bases). The CDR3 protein is CAWSRGGTEKNIQYF. CDR3 sequence (DNA): TGTGCCTGGAGTCGTGGAGGAACTGAAAAAAACATTCAGTACTTC.